Below are 7 T cell receptor beta chains sequenced from a single sample in a study of cytomegalovirus exposure and HLA in healthy donors. The PCR was carried out with 60 Vbeta primers and 13 Jbeta primers. This table comes from immunoSEQ multiplex PCR, and its TCRdb copy is limited to in-frame clones, with some not included. In the table there are hundreds of thousands of clones, more than 55% of which are singletons. Sequenced input: PBMCs. These receptors were collected from a female donor in good health and CMV-seronegative.

The J gene is TRBJ1-1, the V gene TRBV11-2; D is ambiguous. The CDR3 contains 15 residues. Trimming cost V 2 bases and J 4 bases, with 14 bases left between them. Germline V gives CDR1 SGHAT, CDR2 FQNNGV. CDR3 nucleotide sequence: TGTGCCAGCAGCTTAAACGTTGGTGCGGGCACTGAAGCTTTCTTT. Translation gives CASSLNVGAGTEAFF.

The chain joins TRBV5-1 to TRBJ1-1; 10 bases are shared with TRBD1. The CDR3 totals 13 residues. The J segment lost 3 bases and the V segment lost 7 bases, leaving 3 bases of the junction unmatched. The germline CDR1 and CDR2 sequences are SGHRS and YFSETQ. CDR3 sequence reads: CASGTGDHTEAFF. CDR3 bases: TGCGCCAGCGGGACAGGGGATCACACTGAAGCTTTCTTT.

This clone has a handful of counts. The chain carries TRBV27 and TRBJ2-4, with TRBD1 matching 9 bases. Germline loops: CDR1 MNHEY, CDR2 SMNVEV (reference sequence). The CDR3 is made up of 19 amino acids. Trimming took 2 bases from V and 6 from J; bases not matched to a gene: 17. The CDR3 DNA reads TGTGCCAGCAGTTTAACTAGTTTGGCGGGACAGGGCTACTCAAACATTCAGTACTTC. Its translation is CASSLTSLAGQGYSNIQYF.

The V and J genes are TRBV18 and TRBJ2-7, with D perhaps TRBD2 (5 bases). V was trimmed by 0 bases and J by 3 bases, leaving 12 bases between them. Germline CDR1 KGHSH, CDR2 LQKENI. There are 15 residues in the CDR3. As DNA, the CDR3 is TGTGCCAGCTCACCACCCCCGGACTGGGGCTACGAGCAGTACTTC. It translates to CASSPPPDWGYEQYF.

This rearrangement joins TRBV19 to TRBJ2-1; a weak D match, TRBD1 (5 bases). Trimming took 1 base from V and 8 from J, leaving 12 bases between them. This CDR3 has 14 residues. In germline, CDR1 is LNHDA, CDR2 SQIVND (reference sequence). CDR3 region: CASSIGSRVDEQFF. DNA for the CDR3: TGTGCCAGTAGTATAGGGTCCAGGGTGGATGAGCAGTTCTTC.

CDR3 sequence: CASSLAPTGITGELFF. The CDR3, as DNA: TGTGCCAGCAGCTTAGCTCCGACAGGCATCACCGGGGAGCTGTTTTTT. This sequence joins TRBV7-9 and TRBJ2-2; possibly TRBD1 for D (6 bases). Trimming removed 0 bases at V and 4 bases at J, with 12 bases between. The CDR3 is made up of 16 amino acids. From germline, CDR1 is SEHNR and CDR2 FQNEAQ (reference sequence).

The V gene is TRBV25-1, the J gene TRBJ2-1, with TRBD1 as a possible D gene (7 bases). The CDR3 extends over 14 amino acids. From germline, CDR1 is MGHDK and CDR2 SYGVNS. V was trimmed by 1 base and J by 7 bases, leaving 11 bases between them. CDR3 sequence (DNA): TGTGCCAGCAGTGAATGGAGGGGGCAGAATGAGCAGTTCTTC. Encoded protein: CASSEWRGQNEQFF.